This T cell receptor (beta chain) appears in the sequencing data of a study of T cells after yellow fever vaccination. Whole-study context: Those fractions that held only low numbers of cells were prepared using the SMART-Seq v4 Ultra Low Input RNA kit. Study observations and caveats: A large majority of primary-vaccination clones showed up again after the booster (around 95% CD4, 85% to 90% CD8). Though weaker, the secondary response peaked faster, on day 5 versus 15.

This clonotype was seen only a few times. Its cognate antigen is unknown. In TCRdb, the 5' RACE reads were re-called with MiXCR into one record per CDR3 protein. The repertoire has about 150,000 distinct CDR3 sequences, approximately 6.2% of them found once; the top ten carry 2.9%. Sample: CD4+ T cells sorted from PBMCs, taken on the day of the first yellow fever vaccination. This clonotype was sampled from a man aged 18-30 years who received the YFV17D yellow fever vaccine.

CDR3 DNA: TGTGCCAGCAGCGTAGCGTCAGGCCAAGAGACCCAGTACTTC. The encoded protein is CASSVASGQETQYF. The chain recombines TRBV9 with TRBJ2-5, with D uncertain. CDR1 and CDR2 from the germline V gene are SGDLS and YYNGEE. V was cut by 0 bases and J by 1 base, with 7 bases left in between. This CDR3 contains 14 residues.